The 19 T cell receptor beta chains reported below all come from one sample, sequenced in a study of CD8 T cells in Susac syndrome. Random-hexamer reverse transcription was applied to about 0.45 to 1 ug RNA. TCRdb itself ran the immunoSEQ multiplex PCR reads through MiXCR, one entry per CDR3 protein. The sample carries 150,000 to 250,000 distinct CDR3 sequences, about 96% recorded once. Sequences were obtained from CD4+ T cells from PBMCs. All receptors come from a human donor with multiple sclerosis.

This sequence joins TRBV7-9 and TRBJ2-1, with D perhaps matching TRBD1 (5 bases). The CDR3 totals 14 residues. Germline V CDR1 and CDR2: SEHNR, FQNEAQ (reference sequence). V dropped 1 base and J dropped 8 bases, with 12 bases sitting between them. CDR3 DNA sequence: TGTGCCAGCAGCTTAGGGGTGCAGGGCGATGAGCAGTTCTTC. Its protein is CASSLGVQGDEQFF.

This chain connects TRBV12-5 to TRBJ1-5, with D possibly being TRBD1 (6 bases). V gave up 8 bases and J gave up 7 bases, with 18 bases separating them. CDR1 and CDR2 from the germline V gene are LGHNT and FRNRAP. The length of the CDR3 is 14 residues. In nucleotides, the CDR3 is TGTGCTAGTTCACTGACAGGAGGTGGACAGCCCCAGCATTTT. Protein product: CASSLTGGGQPQHF. Full variable domain (rest looked up from reference TRBV12-5 and TRBJ1-5): DARVTQTPRHKVTEMGQEVTMRCQPILGHNTVFWYRQTMMQGLELLAYFRNRAPLDDSGMPKDRFSAEMPDATLATLKIQPSEPRDSAVYFCASSLTGGGQPQHFGDGTRLSIL.

This clonotype was found once. The chain employs TRBV9 and TRBJ1-1; D call uncertain. This CDR3 comprises 16 residues. CDR1 SGDLS and CDR2 YYNGEE come from the germline V gene. V was clipped by 0 bases and J by 1 base, with 13 bases between them. The CDR3 DNA reads TGTGCCAGCAGCGTAGGAACGATCGTGGGGAACACTGAAGCTTTCTTT. Translated: CASSVGTIVGNTEAFF.

The chain combines TRBV7-2 with TRBJ2-5; a possible D gene is TRBD2 (5 bases). The V gene lost 6 bases and the J gene lost 4 bases, with 12 bases spanning the gap. CDR1 and CDR2 (germline): SGHTA, FQGNSA. This CDR3 contains 13 residues. The CDR3 reads CASRRAARETQYF. For the CDR3, the DNA is TGTGCCAGCAGGCGGGCGGCCCGAGAGACCCAGTACTTC.

The CDR3 DNA sequence: TGTGCCAGCAAAGTCGAAGGGGAGGCCACCGGGGAGCTGTTTTTT. Its translation is CASKVEGEATGELFF. This sequence joins TRBV6-4 and TRBJ2-2, with D possibly matching TRBD2 (6 bases). CDR1 and CDR2 (germline): MRHNA, SNTAGT. V was trimmed by 7 bases and J by 4 bases, leaving 16 bases between them. The CDR3 contains 15 residues.

This clonotype has more than one count but fewer than ten. The rearrangement links TRBV14 to TRBJ1-1; D is uncertain. V was cut by 1 base and J by 1 base, with 4 bases left in between. The CDR3 is 13 residues long. CDR1 and CDR2 from the germline V gene are SGHDN and FVKESK. CDR3 amino acids: CASSQGGNTEAFF. In DNA form, the CDR3 reads TGTGCCAGCAGCCAAGGCGGGAACACTGAAGCTTTCTTT.

The chain recombines TRBV25-1 with TRBJ1-4; TRBD1 matches 9 bases. In germline, CDR1 is MGHDK, CDR2 SYGVNS. V shed 5 bases, J shed 5 bases, and the junction held 6 bases outside the gene matches. The CDR3 loop spans 15 amino acids. CDR3 residues: CASSRWTGVNEKLFF. CDR3 sequence (DNA): TGTGCCAGCAGTAGATGGACAGGGGTGAATGAAAAACTGTTTTTT.

The J gene is TRBJ2-5, the V gene TRBV12-5; D may be TRBD1 or TRBD2 (6 bases each). The V gene's germline CDR1 is LGHNT and CDR2 FRNRAP. The CDR3 length is 14 residues. Trimming took off 3 bases at V and 5 bases at J, with 13 bases between the two ends. CDR3 sequence (DNA): TGTGCTAGTGGTTTAGGGGGGAGTGGTGAGACCCAGTACTTC. The encoded protein is CASGLGGSGETQYF. Based on the CDR3 plus reference TRBV12-5 and TRBJ2-5, the full variable domain is DARVTQTPRHKVTEMGQEVTMRCQPILGHNTVFWYRQTMMQGLELLAYFRNRAPLDDSGMPKDRFSAEMPDATLATLKIQPSEPRDSAVYFCASGLGGSGETQYFGPGTRLLVL.

The chain couples TRBV30 to TRBJ2-1; D not resolved. Looked up from germline, CDR1 is GTSNPN and CDR2 is SVGIG (reference sequence). V lost 0 bases, J lost 3 bases, and 6 bases lay in between. The CDR3 consists of 13 residues. CDR3 bases: TGTGCCTGGAGTGTACGGCACTACAATGAGCAGTTCTTC. This sequence encodes CAWSVRHYNEQFF.

The chain links TRBV27 to TRBJ2-7, with D tentatively TRBD1 (6 bases). Trimming cost V 4 bases and J 0 bases, with 13 bases left between them. CDR3 length: 15 residues. The germline gives CDR1 MNHEY, CDR2 SMNVEV (reference sequence). CDR3 sequence reads: CASSSTGSSSYEQYF. CDR3 bases: TGTGCCAGCAGTTCGACAGGTTCGAGCTCCTACGAGCAGTACTTC.

The chain is built from TRBV7-9 and TRBJ2-1; D remains unclear. This CDR3 is 13 amino acids long. Germline CDR1 and CDR2: SEHNR and FQNEAQ (reference sequence). Trimming removed 1 base at V and 9 bases at J, with 10 bases between. DNA for the CDR3: TGTGCCAGCAGCTTAGGTCGGGCGAGTGAGCAGTTCTTC. Its translation is CASSLGRASEQFF.

In its sample, this clonotype was seen once. The chain is built from TRBV29-1 and TRBJ2-7; 7 bases agree with TRBD1. The CDR3 spans 13 residues. Germline values: CDR1 SQVTM, CDR2 ANQGSEA. The V and J ends lost 4 bases and 5 bases, in that order; junction bases with no gene match: 8. CDR3 amino acids: CSVGTTGPHEQYF. In DNA form, the CDR3 reads TGCAGCGTTGGGACGACAGGGCCCCACGAGCAGTACTTC.

This chain links TRBV9 with TRBJ2-7; D possibly corresponds to TRBD1 (5 bases). CDR3 length: 15 amino acids. The germline CDR1 and CDR2 sequences are SGDLS and YYNGEE. The V gene lost 3 bases and the J gene lost 0 bases, with 13 bases spanning the gap. CDR3 residues: CASSARGSSSYEQYF. As DNA, the CDR3 is TGTGCCAGCAGCGCAAGGGGTAGTAGCTCCTACGAGCAGTACTTC.

The gene calls are TRBV19 and TRBJ2-3; no clear D. The V gene lost 1 base and the J gene lost 3 bases, with 8 bases spanning the gap. Germline V gives CDR1 LNHDA, CDR2 SQIVND (reference sequence). There are 14 residues in the CDR3. CDR3 nucleotides: TGTGCCAGTAGTATAGCTCCAGCAACAGATACGCAGTATTTT. Encoded protein: CASSIAPATDTQYF.

The chain is built from TRBV30 and TRBJ2-7; a possible D gene is TRBD1 (6 bases). V was pared by 2 bases and J by 3 bases, with 17 bases between. Germline V gene sequence: CDR1 GTSNPN, CDR2 SVGIG (reference sequence). This CDR3 is 15 amino acids long. CDR3 DNA sequence: TGTGCCTGGAGTCGGACAGCCGACTCCGGCTACGAGCAGTACTTC. This gives the protein CAWSRTADSGYEQYF. Filled out from reference TRBV30 and TRBJ2-7, the complete variable domain reads SQTIHQWPATLVQPVGSPLSLECTVEGTSNPNLYWYRQAAGRGLQLLFYSVGIGQISSEVPQNLSASRPQDRQFILSSKKLLLSDSGFYLCAWSRTADSGYEQYFGPGTRLTVT.

The CDR3 loop reads CSAREGTVNSPLHF. CDR3 sequence (DNA): TGCAGTGCTAGGGAAGGGACAGTTAATTCACCCCTCCACTTT. This sequence joins TRBV20-1 and TRBJ1-6, with 7 nucleotides matching TRBD1. Germline-derived CDR1 and CDR2 are DFQATT and SNEGSKA (reference sequence). The CDR3 is 14 residues long. The V and J ends lost 3 bases and 6 bases, in that order; junction bases with no gene match: 5.

V gene TRBV20-1 combines with J gene TRBJ2-1; D gene unclear. Germline lookup yields CDR1 DFQATT and CDR2 SNEGSKA (reference sequence). V lost 3 bases, J lost 3 bases, and 6 bases lay in between. CDR3 length: 12 residues. CDR3 region: CSARVVYNEQFF. In DNA, the CDR3 is TGCAGTGCTAGGGTGGTCTACAATGAGCAGTTCTTC.

This clonotype was counted once. This sequence joins TRBV27 and TRBJ1-1; 8 nucleotides match TRBD1. Germline V lookup: CDR1 MNHEY, CDR2 SMNVEV (reference sequence). Trimming at V came to 4 bases and at J to 7 bases, leaving 17 bases not matched to a gene. This CDR3 has 17 residues. This CDR3 is CASSSVVDRANRNEAFF. The CDR3 DNA follows: TGTGCCAGCAGTTCGGTAGTGGACAGGGCTAATCGGAATGAAGCTTTCTTT.

This sequence joins TRBV6-2 or TRBV6-3 and TRBJ2-2; possibly TRBD1 for D (5 bases). The germline gives CDR1 MNHEY, CDR2 SVGEGT. V lost 4 bases, J lost 4 bases, and 13 bases lay in between. The CDR3 is made up of 15 amino acids. This chain's CDR3 is CASSSLGRVTGELFF. The CDR3 DNA follows: TGTGCCAGCAGTTCTTTGGGGCGAGTCACCGGGGAGCTGTTTTTT.